The source of this TCR beta chain is a study of blood T cell repertoires in COVID-19. Study-wide background: The study drew acute and convalescent COVID-19 samples from the United States, Italy and Spain. Nucleic acid was either cDNA or gDNA, and it came from T cells, B-cell-depleted T cells, or PBMCs.

How the authors handled the data: Quantification of nucleated cells was approximated via reference gene primer amplification. Sequencing was performed with immunoSEQ multiplex PCR; in TCRdb, only in-frame clones are kept and a portion is missing. Clone size and the V and J calls come from that table; the DNA yielded D and trimming. The sample shows roughly 250,000 clones, approximately 78% of them seen only once. V lost 6 bases and J lost 7; bases outside the gene matches: 13. The CDR3 spans 16 residues. Per the germline V gene, CDR1 is MNHEY and CDR2 is SMNVEV (reference sequence). This clone was counted a single time.

This sequence was found in a woman aged 60-75 years with active or convalescent COVID-19. Sequencing was carried out using peripheral blood. The V and J genes are TRBV27 and TRBJ2-3; 10 nucleotides match TRBD1. The chain's CDR3 is CASRPAKGQGWNTQYF. The DNA for the CDR3 is TGTGCCAGCAGACCAGCCAAGGGACAGGGGTGGAATACGCAGTATTTT.